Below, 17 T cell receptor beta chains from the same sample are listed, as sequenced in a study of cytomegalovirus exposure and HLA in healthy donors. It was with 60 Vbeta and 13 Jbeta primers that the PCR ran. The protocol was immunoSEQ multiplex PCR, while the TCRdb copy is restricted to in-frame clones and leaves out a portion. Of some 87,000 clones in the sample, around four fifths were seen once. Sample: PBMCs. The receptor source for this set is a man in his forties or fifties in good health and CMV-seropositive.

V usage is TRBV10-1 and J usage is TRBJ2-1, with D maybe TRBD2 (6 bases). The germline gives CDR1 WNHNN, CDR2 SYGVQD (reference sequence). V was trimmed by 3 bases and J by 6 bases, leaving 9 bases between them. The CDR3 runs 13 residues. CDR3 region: CASSERLGNEQFF. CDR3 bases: TGCGCCAGCAGTGAACGACTAGGCAATGAGCAGTTCTTC.

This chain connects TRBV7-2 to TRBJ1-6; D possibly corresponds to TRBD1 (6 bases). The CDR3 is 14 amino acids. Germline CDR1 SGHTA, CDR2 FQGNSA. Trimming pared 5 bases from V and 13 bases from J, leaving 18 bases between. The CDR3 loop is CASSLQTTGTPLHF. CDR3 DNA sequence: TGTGCCAGCAGCCTCCAGACCACAGGGACGCCCCTCCACTTT.

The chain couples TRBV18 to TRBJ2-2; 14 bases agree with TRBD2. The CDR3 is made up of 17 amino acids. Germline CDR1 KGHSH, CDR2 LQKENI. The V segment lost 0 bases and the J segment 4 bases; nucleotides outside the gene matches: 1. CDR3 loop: CASSPPGLAGVTGELFF. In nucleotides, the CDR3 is TGTGCCAGCTCACCACCGGGACTAGCGGGGGTCACCGGGGAGCTGTTTTTT.

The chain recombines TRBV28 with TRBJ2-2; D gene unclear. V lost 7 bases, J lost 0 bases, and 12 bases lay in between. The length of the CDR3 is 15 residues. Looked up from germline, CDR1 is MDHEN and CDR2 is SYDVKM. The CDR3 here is CASKDGETNTGELFF. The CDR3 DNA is TGTGCCAGCAAAGACGGAGAAACGAACACCGGGGAGCTGTTTTTT.

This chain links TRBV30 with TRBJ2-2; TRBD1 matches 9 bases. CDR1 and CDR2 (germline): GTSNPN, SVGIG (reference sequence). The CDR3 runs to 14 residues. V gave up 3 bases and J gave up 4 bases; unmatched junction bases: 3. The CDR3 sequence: CAWRQGARTGELFF. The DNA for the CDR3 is TGTGCCTGGAGACAGGGGGCCCGCACCGGGGAGCTGTTTTTT.

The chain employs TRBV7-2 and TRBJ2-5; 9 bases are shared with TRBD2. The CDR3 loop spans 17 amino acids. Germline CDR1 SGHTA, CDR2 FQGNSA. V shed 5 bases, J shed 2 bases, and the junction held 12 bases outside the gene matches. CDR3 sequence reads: CASSPVGAGGPQETQYF. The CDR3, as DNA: TGTGCCAGCAGCCCAGTAGGCGCGGGGGGGCCGCAAGAGACCCAGTACTTC.

CDR3 in DNA: TGTGCCAGCAGCTTTGGTCACAGGGTGAACACTGAAGCTTTCTTT. Translated: CASSFGHRVNTEAFF. The chain joins TRBV7-2 to TRBJ1-1; D possibly corresponds to TRBD1 (6 bases). V lost 3 bases, J lost 0 bases, and 11 bases lay in between. The CDR3 length is 15 residues. Germline V gives CDR1 SGHTA, CDR2 FQGNSA.

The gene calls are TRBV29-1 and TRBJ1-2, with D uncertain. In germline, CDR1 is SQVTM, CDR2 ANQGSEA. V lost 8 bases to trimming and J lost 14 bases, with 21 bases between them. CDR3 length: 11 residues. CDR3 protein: CSTWPEESGTF. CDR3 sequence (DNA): TGCAGCACTTGGCCCGAAGAGTCGGGGACCTTC.

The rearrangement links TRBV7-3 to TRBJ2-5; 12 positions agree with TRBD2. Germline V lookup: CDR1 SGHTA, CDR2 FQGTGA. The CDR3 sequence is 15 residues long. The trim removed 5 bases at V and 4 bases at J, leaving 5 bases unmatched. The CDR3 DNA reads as TGTGCCAGCAGCACCTCGACTAGCGGGGGAGAGACCCAGTACTTC. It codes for CASSTSTSGGETQYF. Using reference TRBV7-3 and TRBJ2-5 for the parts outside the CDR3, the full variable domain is GAGVSQTPSNKVTEKGKYVELRCDPISGHTALYWYRQSLGQGPEFLIYFQGTGAADDSGLPNDRFFAVRPEGSVSTLKIQRTERGDSAVYLCASSTSTSGGETQYFGPGTRLLVL.

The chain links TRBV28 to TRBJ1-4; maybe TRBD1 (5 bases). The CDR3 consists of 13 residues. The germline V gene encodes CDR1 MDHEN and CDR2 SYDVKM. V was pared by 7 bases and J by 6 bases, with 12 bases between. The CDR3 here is CASKTVPDEKLFF. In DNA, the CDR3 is TGTGCCAGCAAGACAGTTCCTGATGAAAAACTGTTTTTT.

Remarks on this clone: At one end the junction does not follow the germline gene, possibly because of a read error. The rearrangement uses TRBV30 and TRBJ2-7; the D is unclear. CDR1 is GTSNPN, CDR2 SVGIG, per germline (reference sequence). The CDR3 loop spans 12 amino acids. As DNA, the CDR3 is TGTGCCCGGAGTAGACACCGCCCGGAGCAGTACTTC. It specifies CARSRHRPEQYF.

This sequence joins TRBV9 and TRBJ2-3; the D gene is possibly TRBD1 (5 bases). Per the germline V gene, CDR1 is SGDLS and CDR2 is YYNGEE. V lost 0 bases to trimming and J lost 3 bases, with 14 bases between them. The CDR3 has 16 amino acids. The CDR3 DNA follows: TGTGCCAGCAGCGTAGTAGGGCAGGGTGGGACAGATACGCAGTATTTT. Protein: CASSVVGQGGTDTQYF. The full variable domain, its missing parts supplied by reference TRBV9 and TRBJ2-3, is DSGVTQTPKHLITATGQRVTLRCSPRSGDLSVYWYQQSLDQGLQFLIQYYNGEERAKGNILERFSAQQFPDLHSELNLSSLELGDSALYFCASSVVGQGGTDTQYFGPGTRLTVL.

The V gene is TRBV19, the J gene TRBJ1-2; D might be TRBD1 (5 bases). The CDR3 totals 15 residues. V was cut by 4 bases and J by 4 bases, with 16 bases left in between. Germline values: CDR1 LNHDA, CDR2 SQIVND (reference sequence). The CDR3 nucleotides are TGTGCCAGTAGTACCCCTCGGGGGGGGTCCTATGGCTACACCTTC. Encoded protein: CASSTPRGGSYGYTF.

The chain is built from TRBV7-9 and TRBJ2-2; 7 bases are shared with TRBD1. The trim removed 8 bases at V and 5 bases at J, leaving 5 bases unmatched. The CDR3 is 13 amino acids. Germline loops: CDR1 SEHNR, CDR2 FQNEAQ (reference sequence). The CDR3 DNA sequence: TGTGCCAGCCGGACAGGTCGGACCGGGGAGCTGTTTTTT. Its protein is CASRTGRTGELFF.

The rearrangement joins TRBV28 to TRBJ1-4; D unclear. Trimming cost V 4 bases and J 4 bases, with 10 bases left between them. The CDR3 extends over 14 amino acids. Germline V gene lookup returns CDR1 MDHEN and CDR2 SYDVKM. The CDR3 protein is CASSSLQVNEKLFF. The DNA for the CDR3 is TGTGCCAGCAGTTCTCTGCAGGTTAATGAAAAACTGTTTTTT.

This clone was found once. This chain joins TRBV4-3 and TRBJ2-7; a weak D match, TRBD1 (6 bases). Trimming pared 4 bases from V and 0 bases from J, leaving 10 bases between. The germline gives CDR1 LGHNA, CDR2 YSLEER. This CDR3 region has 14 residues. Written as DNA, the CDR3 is TGCGCCAGCAGCCCTGACAGGTACTCCTACGAGCAGTACTTC. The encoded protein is CASSPDRYSYEQYF.

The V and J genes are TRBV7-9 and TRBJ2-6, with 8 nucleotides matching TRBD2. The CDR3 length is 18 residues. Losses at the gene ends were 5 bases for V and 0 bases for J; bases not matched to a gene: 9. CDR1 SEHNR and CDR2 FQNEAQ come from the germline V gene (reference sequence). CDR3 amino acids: CASSRRGGFSSGANVLTF. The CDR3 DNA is TGTGCCAGCAGCCGTCGGGGGGGCTTTAGCTCTGGGGCCAACGTCCTGACTTTC. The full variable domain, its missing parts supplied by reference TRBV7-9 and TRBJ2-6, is DTGVSQNPRHKITKRGQNVTFRCDPISEHNRLYWYRQTLGQGPEFLTYFQNEAQLEKSRLLSDRFSAERPKGSFSTLEIQRTEQGDSAMYLCASSRRGGFSSGANVLTFGAGSRLTVL.